The 14 T cell receptor beta chains below come from one sample, sequenced in a study of T cells expressing NK-cell markers. TCRdb reprocessed the 5' RACE reads, with one entry per CDR3 protein and no DNA. The sample shows about 460,000 distinct CDR3 sequences, and over 1.1% sits with its ten largest clones. The sample consisted of blood T cells: a sorted CD56 or NKG2C T cell subset, CD4+ or CD8+ T cells, or bulk PBMC T cells (not recorded which). These receptors were obtained from a woman aged 45-65 years in good health.

The V gene is TRBV10-3, the J gene TRBJ2-3; TCRdb proposes TRBD2, but this gene call is untestable without DNA. Germline V CDR1 and CDR2: ENHRY, SYGVKD. This CDR3 is 14 amino acids long. The chain's CDR3 is CAISGGGRTDTQYF.

The chain recombines TRBV11-3 with TRBJ2-2; there is no DNA to check the TCRdb D call of TRBD2. Germline loops: CDR1 SGHNT, CDR2 YENEEA. This CDR3 has 16 residues. CDR3 loop: CASSAEGGRDTGELFF.

This sequence joins TRBV24-1 and TRBJ1-5; the TCRdb call, TRBD1, lacks DNA for checking. Germline V CDR1 and CDR2: KGHDR, SFDVKD. The CDR3 is 13 residues long. The CDR3 here is CATSETGLQPQHF.

The gene calls are TRBV4-1 and TRBJ2-1; the TCRdb D gene call, TRBD2, has no DNA to confirm it. CDR3 length equals 16 residues. Germline V CDR1 and CDR2: MGHRA, YSYEKL. The CDR3: CASSQGLASGTHEQFF.

The gene calls are TRBV6-2 or TRBV6-3 and TRBJ2-7; TCRdb indicates TRBD2, and absent DNA this call remains unverified. Looked up from germline, CDR1 is MNHEY and CDR2 is SVGEGT. This CDR3 is 16 amino acids long. The CDR3 region is CASNPQASGRVYEQYF.

The chain combines TRBV12-3 or TRBV12-4 with TRBJ1-5; the D call from TCRdb, TRBD1, cannot be confirmed without DNA. CDR3 size: 14 residues. The CDR3 reads CASSLTGGNQPQHF.

The CDR3 here is CASSGILAGIPNEQFF. The genes are TRBV6-2 or TRBV6-3 and TRBJ2-1; TCRdb gives TRBD2 as the D gene, but with no DNA this cannot be confirmed. The CDR3 extends over 16 amino acids. Looked up from germline, CDR1 is MNHEY and CDR2 is SVGEGT.

The chain uses TRBV5-1 and TRBJ2-4; TCRdb designates TRBD1, a call that cannot be tested without DNA. Germline V gives CDR1 SGHRS, CDR2 YFSETQ. CDR3 size: 15 residues. CDR3 sequence reads: CASSLTRDAKNIQYF.

The chain joins TRBV20-1 to TRBJ2-1. The germline CDR1 and CDR2 sequences are DFQATT and SNEGSKA (reference sequence). The CDR3 is 13 amino acids. The CDR3 here is CSASIRIVDEQFF.

The rearrangement joins TRBV12-3 or TRBV12-4 to TRBJ1-1. The CDR3 spans 14 residues. The CDR3 sequence: CASSLGKTNTEAFF.

V and J are TRBV12-3 or TRBV12-4 and TRBJ2-1; the D gene TCRdb calls, TRBD2, cannot be checked with no DNA. The CDR3 has 16 amino acids. The CDR3 loop is CASSPPPGGSYNEQFF.

The V gene is TRBV29-1, the J gene TRBJ1-2; the TCRdb D gene call, TRBD1, has no DNA to confirm it. This CDR3 region has 15 residues. CDR1 SQVTM and CDR2 ANQGSEA come from the germline V gene. The CDR3 loop reads CSVLGLGAGLYGYTF.

The rearrangement links TRBV12-3 or TRBV12-4 to TRBJ1-5; TCRdb reports TRBD1, a call that lacks DNA to check it against. This CDR3 has 16 amino acids. CDR3 loop: CASSFRGQGTSQPQHF.

The genes are TRBV7-8 and TRBJ2-5; TCRdb indicates TRBD2, and absent DNA this call remains unverified. The CDR3 loop spans 16 amino acids. The germline V gene has CDR1 SGHVS and CDR2 FQNEAQ. The CDR3: CASSLLRAGGLETQYF.